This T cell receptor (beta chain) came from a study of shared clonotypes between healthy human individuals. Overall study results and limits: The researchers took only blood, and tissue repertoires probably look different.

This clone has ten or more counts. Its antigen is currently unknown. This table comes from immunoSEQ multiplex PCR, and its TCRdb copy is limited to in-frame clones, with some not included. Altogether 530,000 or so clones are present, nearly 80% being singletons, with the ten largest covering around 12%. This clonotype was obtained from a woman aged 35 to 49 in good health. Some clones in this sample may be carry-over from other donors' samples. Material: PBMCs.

CDR3 sequence: CASSGHSGANVLTF. The CDR3 DNA follows: TGTGCCAGCAGCGGACACTCTGGGGCCAACGTCCTGACTTTC. The chain couples TRBV9 to TRBJ2-6; no clear D. Trimming removed 3 bases from V and 0 bases from J, with 4 bases in between. The CDR3 is 14 residues long. The germline gives CDR1 SGDLS, CDR2 YYNGEE.